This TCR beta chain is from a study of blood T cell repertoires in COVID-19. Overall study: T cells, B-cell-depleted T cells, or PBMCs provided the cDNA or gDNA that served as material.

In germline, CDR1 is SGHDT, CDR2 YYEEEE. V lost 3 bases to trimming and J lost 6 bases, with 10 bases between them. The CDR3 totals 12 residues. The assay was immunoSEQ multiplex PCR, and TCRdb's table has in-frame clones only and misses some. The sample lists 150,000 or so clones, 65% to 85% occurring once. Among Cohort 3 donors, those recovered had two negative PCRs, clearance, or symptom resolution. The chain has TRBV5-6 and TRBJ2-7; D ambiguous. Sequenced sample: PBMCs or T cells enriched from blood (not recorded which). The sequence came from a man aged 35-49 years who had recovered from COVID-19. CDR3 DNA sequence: TGTGCCAGCAGCTGGAACACGGGCGAGCAGTACGTC. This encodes CASSWNTGEQYV.